A selection of T cell receptor beta chains follows, all from one sample in a study of cytomegalovirus exposure and HLA in healthy donors. Clones were read by immunoSEQ multiplex PCR, and TCRdb kept only the in-frame ones, dropping some. The sample has roughly 150,000 clones; around 82% are singletons. Sequencing used PBMCs. The source of these receptors is a woman aged 45-65 years in good health and CMV-seropositive. Both conserved end residues are part of each CDR3. D genes are given only for firm matches. Clone sizes are given selectively: once, few, many, or a class where the clone is expanded.

size: -; J: TRBJ1-2; D: -; V: TRBV10-3; CDR3: CAISSASNYGYTF; DNA: TGTGCCATCAGCAGCGCCTCTAACTATGGCTACACCTTC
size: -; J: TRBJ1-6; D: TRBD1; V: TRBV9; CDR3: CASSSGTGYNSPLHF; DNA: TGTGCCAGCAGCTCGGGGACAGGGTATAATTCACCCCTCCACTTT
size: -; J: TRBJ2-2; D: -; V: TRBV5-1; CDR3: CASSPAPSGGPGELFF; DNA: TGCGCCAGCAGCCCCGCCCCATCGGGGGGCCCTGGGGAGCTGTTTTTT
size: -; J: TRBJ2-7; D: -; V: TRBV5-1; CDR3: CASSLYARTDFSYEQYF; DNA: TGCGCCAGCAGCTTATACGCGAGGACGGACTTTTCCTACGAGCAGTACTTC
size: -; J: TRBJ1-1; D: -; V: TRBV11-2; CDR3: CASSKKGTEAFF; DNA: TGTGCCAGCAGCAAAAAGGGGACTGAAGCTTTCTTT
size: -; J: TRBJ2-1; D: TRBD2; V: TRBV5-4; CDR3: CASSLPAGGNNEQFF; DNA: TGTGCCAGCAGCTTGCCAGCGGGGGGTAACAATGAGCAGTTCTTC
size: -; J: TRBJ2-6; D: TRBD2; V: TRBV6-1; CDR3: CASSELAGHSGANVLTF; DNA: TGTGCCAGCAGTGAGTTAGCGGGGCACTCTGGGGCCAACGTCCTGACTTTC
size: -; J: TRBJ1-1; D: -; V: TRBV13; CDR3: CASSVEGTEAFF; DNA: TGTGCCAGCAGTGTTGAGGGCACTGAAGCTTTCTTT
size: -; J: TRBJ2-1; D: TRBD2; V: TRBV9; CDR3: CASSVSYGGGHYNEQFF; DNA: TGTGCCAGCAGCGTATCTTATGGCGGGGGGCACTACAATGAGCAGTTCTTC
size: -; J: TRBJ2-1; D: -; V: TRBV15; CDR3: CATRPTGYNEQFF; DNA: TGTGCCACCAGACCAACGGGATACAATGAGCAGTTCTTC
size: -; J: TRBJ2-7; D: TRBD2; V: TRBV6-5; CDR3: CASSYSSGGNEQYF; DNA: TGTGCCAGCAGTTACTCTAGCGGGGGGAACGAGCAGTACTTC
size: -; J: TRBJ2-5; D: TRBD2; V: TRBV28; CDR3: CASSPGGPRETQYF; DNA: TGTGCCAGCAGCCCGGGGGGGCCTCGGGAGACCCAGTACTTC
size: -; J: TRBJ1-1; D: -; V: TRBV4-3; CDR3: CASSQGYRTEAFF; DNA: TGCGCCAGCAGCCAAGGTTATCGGACTGAAGCTTTCTTT
size: few; J: TRBJ1-6; D: TRBD1; V: TRBV28; CDR3: CASLRGRYNSPLHF; DNA: TGTGCCAGCCTCAGGGGGCGGTATAATTCACCCCTCCACTTT
size: -; J: TRBJ2-2; D: TRBD2; V: TRBV10-3; CDR3: CAIRGGANTGELFF; DNA: TGTGCCATCAGGGGAGGGGCTAACACCGGGGAGCTGTTTTTT
size: once; J: TRBJ2-4; D: -; V: TRBV27; CDR3: CASSLSVRNIQYF; DNA: TGTGCCAGCAGTTTATCGGTGCGAAACATTCAGTACTTC
size: -; J: TRBJ1-2; D: -; V: TRBV6-1; CDR3: CASSESGGFGYTF; DNA: TGTGCCAGCAGTGAATCGGGGGGTTTTGGCTACACCTTC
size: once; J: TRBJ2-3; D: -; V: TRBV5-5; CDR3: CASSLLEGPDTQYF; DNA: TGTGCCAGCAGCCTCCTAGAGGGTCCAGATACGCAGTATTTT
size: few; J: TRBJ1-1; D: -; V: TRBV7-2; CDR3: CASSLDGGRTEAFF; DNA: TGTGCCAGCAGCTTAGACGGGGGGCGCACTGAAGCTTTCTTT
size: -; J: TRBJ2-3; D: -; V: TRBV5-1; CDR3: CASSSPGRDTQYF; DNA: TGCGCCAGCAGCTCCCCGGGGAGAGATACGCAGTATTTT
size: -; J: TRBJ2-7; D: -; V: TRBV27; CDR3: CASSLTLTGYEQYF; DNA: TGTGCCAGCAGTTTAACACTAACGGGGTACGAGCAGTACTTC
size: -; J: TRBJ2-7; D: TRBD2; V: TRBV2; CDR3: CASRGTSGALEQYF; DNA: TGTGCCAGCAGAGGGACTAGCGGGGCCCTCGAGCAGTACTTC
size: -; J: TRBJ2-1; D: -; V: TRBV5-1; CDR3: CASSLDSRSEQFF; DNA: TGCGCCAGCAGCTTGGACAGCAGGTCTGAGCAGTTCTTC
size: -; J: TRBJ2-2; D: -; V: TRBV7-2; CDR3: CASSLTRLNTGELFF; DNA: TGTGCCAGCAGCTTAACTAGACTGAACACCGGGGAGCTGTTTTTT
size: -; J: TRBJ1-5; D: TRBD1; V: TRBV4-2; CDR3: CASSQNANTGQGSRPQHF; DNA: TGTGCCAGCAGCCAGAACGCTAATACGGGACAGGGTTCCCGTCCCCAGCATTTT
size: -; J: TRBJ2-2; D: -; V: TRBV7-9; CDR3: CASSFFRDSPTGELFF; DNA: TGTGCCAGCAGCTTTTTCCGGGACTCCCCAACCGGGGAGCTGTTTTTT
size: -; J: TRBJ1-3; D: -; V: TRBV6-5; CDR3: CASSYSNSFPGTIYF; DNA: TGTGCCAGCAGTTACTCAAACAGTTTTCCAGGCACCATATATTTT
size: few; J: TRBJ2-5; D: -; V: TRBV10-3; CDR3: CAIGGGAGQETQYF; DNA: TGTGCCATCGGGGGGGGCGCGGGACAAGAGACCCAGTACTTC
size: -; J: TRBJ2-7; D: TRBD1; V: TRBV10-1; CDR3: CASIPWILQGQGADNAYEQYF; DNA: TGCGCCAGCATACCTTGGATTTTGCAGGGACAGGGGGCGGACAATGCCTACGAGCAGTACTTC
size: -; J: TRBJ2-3; D: TRBD2; V: TRBV5-6; CDR3: CASSPRAGDTQYF; DNA: TGTGCCAGCAGCCCGCGAGCGGGGGATACGCAGTATTTT
size: -; J: TRBJ2-1; D: -; V: TRBV5-6; CDR3: CASSLGGGSRYNEQFF; DNA: TGTGCCAGCAGCTTGGGGGGGGGCAGTCGCTACAATGAGCAGTTCTTC
size: once; J: TRBJ2-6; D: -; V: TRBV12-5; CDR3: CASGLPWTGGNSGANVLTF; DNA: TGTGCTAGTGGTTTGCCCTGGACTGGGGGGAACTCTGGGGCCAACGTCCTGACTTTC
size: -; J: TRBJ1-6; D: -; V: TRBV6-1; CDR3: CASLNRDNSPLHF; DNA: TGTGCCAGCTTGAACAGGGACAATTCACCCCTCCACTTT
size: few; J: TRBJ2-2; D: -; V: TRBV2; CDR3: CASSLKELTGELFF; DNA: TGTGCCAGCAGTCTTAAGGAGCTCACCGGGGAGCTGTTTTTT
size: -; J: TRBJ2-7; D: -; V: TRBV7-9; CDR3: CASSFGQYEQYF; DNA: TGTGCCAGCAGCTTTGGTCAGTACGAGCAGTACTTC
size: -; J: TRBJ2-1; D: TRBD2; V: TRBV13; CDR3: CASSPRTSGGTSYNEQFF; DNA: TGTGCCAGCAGCCCAAGGACTAGCGGGGGGACTTCCTACAATGAGCAGTTCTTC
size: -; J: TRBJ2-7; D: -; V: TRBV7-8; CDR3: CASSLVSWTNEQYF; DNA: TGTGCCAGCAGCTTAGTGTCGTGGACTAACGAGCAGTACTTC
size: -; J: TRBJ2-1; D: -; V: TRBV30; CDR3: CAWSVAAYNEQFF; DNA: TGTGCCTGGAGTGTGGCCGCCTACAATGAGCAGTTCTTC
size: few; J: TRBJ1-6; D: -; V: TRBV13; CDR3: CASSLSRGNSPLHF; DNA: TGTGCCAGCAGCTTAAGCAGGGGAAATTCACCCCTCCACTTT
size: -; J: TRBJ1-4; D: TRBD1; V: TRBV7-2; CDR3: CASSLGDRGSEKLFF; DNA: TGTGCCAGCAGCTTGGGGGACAGGGGTAGTGAAAAACTGTTTTTT
size: few; J: TRBJ2-7; D: TRBD2; V: TRBV4-2; CDR3: CASSHQRGLPYEQYF; DNA: TGTGCCAGCAGCCATCAGCGGGGGCTACCCTACGAGCAGTACTTC
size: -; J: TRBJ2-3; D: -; V: TRBV7-9; CDR3: CASSDGSGLITDTQYF; DNA: TGTGCCAGCAGCGACGGCTCGGGACTGATCACAGATACGCAGTATTTT
size: -; J: TRBJ2-7; D: -; V: TRBV13; CDR3: CASSRRGEQYF; DNA: TGTGCCAGCAGCCGGAGGGGCGAGCAGTACTTC
size: -; J: TRBJ1-6; D: -; V: TRBV7-2; CDR3: CASSLLQGAGSPLHF; DNA: TGTGCCAGCAGCTTATTACAGGGTGCGGGCTCACCCCTCCACTTT
size: -; J: TRBJ1-5; D: TRBD1; V: TRBV6-1; CDR3: CASISVTGARQPQHF; DNA: TGTGCCAGCATTTCCGTTACAGGGGCCCGACAGCCCCAGCATTTT
size: once; J: TRBJ2-2; D: TRBD1; V: TRBV5-3; CDR3: CARSVTGGTSGELFF; DNA: TGTGCCAGAAGCGTAACAGGGGGGACGTCCGGGGAGCTGTTTTTT
size: few; J: TRBJ1-6; D: -; V: TRBV7-9; CDR3: CASSLYSQPSYNSPLHF; DNA: TGTGCCAGCAGCTTATATAGTCAACCCTCCTATAATTCACCCCTCCACTTT
size: -; J: TRBJ1-3; D: TRBD1; V: TRBV6-1; CDR3: CASSAGQGGGNTIYF; DNA: TGTGCCAGCAGTGCGGGACAGGGAGGTGGAAACACCATATATTTT
size: -; J: TRBJ2-7; D: TRBD2; V: TRBV6-1; CDR3: CASSGMGGGYEQYF; DNA: TGTGCCAGCAGTGGGATGGGGGGGGGCTACGAGCAGTACTTC
size: -; J: TRBJ2-7; D: -; V: TRBV6-6; CDR3: CASSFAGGAIYEQYF; DNA: TGTGCCAGCTCCTTCGCTGGGGGGGCGATCTACGAGCAGTACTTC
size: -; J: TRBJ2-7; D: TRBD1; V: TRBV7-9; CDR3: CASSNPRGQGISEQYF; DNA: TGTGCCAGCAGCAACCCTCGGGGACAGGGGATCTCCGAGCAGTACTTC
size: -; J: TRBJ2-2; D: -; V: TRBV28; CDR3: CASSLNRQGMNTGELFF; DNA: TGTGCCAGCAGTTTAAATCGCCAGGGGATGAACACCGGGGAGCTGTTTTTT
size: -; J: TRBJ2-3; D: TRBD1; V: TRBV4-1; CDR3: CASSQRQGGTDTQYF; DNA: TGCGCCAGCAGCCAGAGACAGGGGGGGACAGATACGCAGTATTTT
size: once; J: TRBJ1-1; D: -; V: TRBV29-1; CDR3: CSVGVNTEAFF; DNA: TGCAGCGTAGGGGTGAACACTGAAGCTTTCTTT
size: -; J: TRBJ2-7; D: TRBD1; V: TRBV28; CDR3: CASSATGQGVPYEQYF; DNA: TGTGCCAGCAGTGCTACCGGACAGGGGGTCCCCTACGAGCAGTACTTC